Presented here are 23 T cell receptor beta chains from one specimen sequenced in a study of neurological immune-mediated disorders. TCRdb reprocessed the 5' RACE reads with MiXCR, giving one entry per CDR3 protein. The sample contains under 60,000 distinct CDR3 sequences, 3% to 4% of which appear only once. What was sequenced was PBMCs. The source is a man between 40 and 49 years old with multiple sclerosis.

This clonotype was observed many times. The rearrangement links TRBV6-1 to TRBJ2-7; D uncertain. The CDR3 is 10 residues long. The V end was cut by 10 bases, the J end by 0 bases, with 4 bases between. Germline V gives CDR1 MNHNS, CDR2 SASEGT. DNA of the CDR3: TGTGCCATTAACTCCTACGAGCAGTACTTC. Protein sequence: CAINSYEQYF.

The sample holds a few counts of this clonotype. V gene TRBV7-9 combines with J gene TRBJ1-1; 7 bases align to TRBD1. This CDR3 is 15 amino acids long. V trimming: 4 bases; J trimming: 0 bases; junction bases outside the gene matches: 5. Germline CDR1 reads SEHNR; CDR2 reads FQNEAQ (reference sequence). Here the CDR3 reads CASSYTGAMNTEAFF. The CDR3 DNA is TGTGCCAGCAGCTATACAGGGGCAATGAACACTGAAGCTTTCTTT. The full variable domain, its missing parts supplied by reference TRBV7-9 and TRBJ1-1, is DTGVSQNPRHKITKRGQNVTFRCDPISEHNRLYWYRQTLGQGPEFLTYFQNEAQLEKSRLLSDRFSAERPKGSFSTLEIQRTEQGDSAMYLCASSYTGAMNTEAFFGQGTRLTVV.

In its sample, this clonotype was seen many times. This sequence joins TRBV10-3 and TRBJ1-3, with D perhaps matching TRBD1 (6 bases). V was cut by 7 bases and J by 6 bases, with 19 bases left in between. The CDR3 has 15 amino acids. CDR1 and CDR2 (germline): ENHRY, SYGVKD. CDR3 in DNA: TGTGCCATCACCAAGGACAGCTACTTAGAAAACACCATATATTTT. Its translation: CAITKDSYLENTIYF.

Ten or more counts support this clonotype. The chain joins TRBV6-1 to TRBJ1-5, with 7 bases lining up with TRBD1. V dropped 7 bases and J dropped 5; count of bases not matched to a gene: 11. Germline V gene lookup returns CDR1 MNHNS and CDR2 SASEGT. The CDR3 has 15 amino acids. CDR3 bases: TGTGCCAGCACTCGCGACAGGGAATTCGATCAGCCCCAGCATTTT. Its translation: CASTRDREFDQPQHF.

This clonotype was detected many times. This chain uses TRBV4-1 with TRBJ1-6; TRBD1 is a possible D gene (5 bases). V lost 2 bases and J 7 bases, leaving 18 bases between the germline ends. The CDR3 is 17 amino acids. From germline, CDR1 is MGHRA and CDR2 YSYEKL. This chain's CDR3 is CASSQSPRAGINSPLHF. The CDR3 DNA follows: TGCGCCAGCAGCCAATCCCCCCGGGCAGGGATCAATTCACCCCTCCACTTT.

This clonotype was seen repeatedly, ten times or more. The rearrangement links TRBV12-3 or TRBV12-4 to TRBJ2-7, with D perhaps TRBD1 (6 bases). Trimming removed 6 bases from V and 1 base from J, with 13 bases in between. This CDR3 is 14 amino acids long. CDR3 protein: CASSPTGLSYEQYF. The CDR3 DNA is TGTGCCAGCAGCCCAACAGGGTTATCCTACGAGCAGTACTTC.

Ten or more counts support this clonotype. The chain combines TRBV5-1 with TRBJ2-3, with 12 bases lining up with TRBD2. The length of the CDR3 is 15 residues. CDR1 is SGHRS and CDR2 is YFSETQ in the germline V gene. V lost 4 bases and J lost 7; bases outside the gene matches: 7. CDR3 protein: CASSARLAGEYTQYF. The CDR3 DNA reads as TGCGCCAGCAGCGCCAGACTAGCGGGGGAGTATACGCAGTATTTT.

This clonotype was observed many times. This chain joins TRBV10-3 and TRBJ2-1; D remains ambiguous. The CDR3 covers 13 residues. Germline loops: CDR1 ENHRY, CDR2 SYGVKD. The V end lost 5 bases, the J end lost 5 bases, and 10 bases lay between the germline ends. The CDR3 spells CAISPDTDNEQFF. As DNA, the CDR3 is TGTGCCATCAGTCCTGACACCGACAATGAGCAGTTCTTC.

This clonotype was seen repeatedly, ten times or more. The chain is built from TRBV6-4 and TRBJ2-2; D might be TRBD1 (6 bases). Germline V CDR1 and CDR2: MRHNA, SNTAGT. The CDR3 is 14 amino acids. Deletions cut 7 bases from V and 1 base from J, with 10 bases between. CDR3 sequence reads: CASKQGRNTGELFF. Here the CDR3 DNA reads TGTGCCAGCAAACAGGGAAGGAACACCGGGGAGCTGTTTTTT.

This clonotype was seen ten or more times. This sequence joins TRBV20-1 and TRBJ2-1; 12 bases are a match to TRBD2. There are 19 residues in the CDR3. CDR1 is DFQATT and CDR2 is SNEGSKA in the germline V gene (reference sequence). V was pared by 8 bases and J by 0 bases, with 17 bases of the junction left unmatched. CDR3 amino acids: CSSTSGLAGPISSYNEQFF. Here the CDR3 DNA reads TGCAGTTCAACATCGGGACTAGCGGGCCCAATCAGCTCCTACAATGAGCAGTTCTTC.

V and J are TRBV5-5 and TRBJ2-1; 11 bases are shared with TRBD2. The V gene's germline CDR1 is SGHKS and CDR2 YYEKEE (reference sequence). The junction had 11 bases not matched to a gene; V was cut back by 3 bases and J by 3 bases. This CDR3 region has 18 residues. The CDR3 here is CASSSTGGTSGGYNEQFF. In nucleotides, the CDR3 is TGTGCCAGCAGCTCGACTGGGGGAACTAGCGGGGGCTACAATGAGCAGTTCTTC.

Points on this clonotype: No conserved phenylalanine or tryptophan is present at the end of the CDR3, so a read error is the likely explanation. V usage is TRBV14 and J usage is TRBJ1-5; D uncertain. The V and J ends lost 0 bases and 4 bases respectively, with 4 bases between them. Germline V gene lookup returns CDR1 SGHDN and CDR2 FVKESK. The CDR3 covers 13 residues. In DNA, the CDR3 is TGTGCCAGCAGCCAAGACAGGAATCAGCCCCAGCATTGT. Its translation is CASSQDRNQPQHC.

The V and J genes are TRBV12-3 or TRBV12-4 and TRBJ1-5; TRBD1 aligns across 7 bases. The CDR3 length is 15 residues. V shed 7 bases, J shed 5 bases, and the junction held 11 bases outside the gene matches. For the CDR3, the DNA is TGTGCCAGCACCCCCTGGGGACAGAGTGATCAGCCCCAGCATTTT. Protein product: CASTPWGQSDQPQHF.

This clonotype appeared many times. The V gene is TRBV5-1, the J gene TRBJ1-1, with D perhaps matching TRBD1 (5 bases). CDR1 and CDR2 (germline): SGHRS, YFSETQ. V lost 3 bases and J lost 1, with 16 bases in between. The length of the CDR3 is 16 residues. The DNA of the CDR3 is TGCGCCAGCAGCTCGGGACCAAGGATCCCGAACACTGAAGCTTTCTTT. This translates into CASSSGPRIPNTEAFF.

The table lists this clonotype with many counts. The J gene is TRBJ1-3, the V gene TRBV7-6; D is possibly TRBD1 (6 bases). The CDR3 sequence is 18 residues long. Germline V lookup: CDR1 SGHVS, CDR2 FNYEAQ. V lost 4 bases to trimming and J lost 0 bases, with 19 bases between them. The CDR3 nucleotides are TGTGCCAGCAGCTCTCCGGTCAGTTCCAGGGGCTCTGGAAACACCATATATTTT. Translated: CASSSPVSSRGSGNTIYF. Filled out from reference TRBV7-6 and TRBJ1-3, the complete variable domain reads GAGVSQSPRYKVTKRGQDVALRCDPISGHVSLYWYRQALGQGPEFLTYFNYEAQQDKSGLPNDRFSAERPEGSISTLTIQRTEQRDSAMYRCASSSPVSSRGSGNTIYFGEGSWLTVV.

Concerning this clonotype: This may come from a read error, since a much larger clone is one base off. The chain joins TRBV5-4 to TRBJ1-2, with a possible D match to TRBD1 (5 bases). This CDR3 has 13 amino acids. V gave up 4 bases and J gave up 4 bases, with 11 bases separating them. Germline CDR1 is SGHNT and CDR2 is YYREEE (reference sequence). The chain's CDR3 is CASSPERGYGYTF. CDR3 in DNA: TGTGCCAGCAGCCCGGAAAGGGGCTATGGCTACACCTTC. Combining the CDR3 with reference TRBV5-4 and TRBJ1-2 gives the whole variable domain ETGVTQSPTHLIKTRGQQVTLRCSSQSGHNTVSWYQQALGQGPQFIFQYYREEENGRGNFPPRFSGLQFPNYSSELNVNALELDDSALYLCASSPERGYGYTFGSGTRLTVV.

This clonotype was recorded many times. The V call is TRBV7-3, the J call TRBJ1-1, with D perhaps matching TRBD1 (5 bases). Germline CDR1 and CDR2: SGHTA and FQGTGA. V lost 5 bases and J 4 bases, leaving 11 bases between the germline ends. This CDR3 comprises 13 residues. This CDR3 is CASSIQQGTEAFF. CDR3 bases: TGTGCCAGCAGCATACAGCAGGGCACTGAAGCTTTCTTT. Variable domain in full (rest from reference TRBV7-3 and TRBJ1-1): GAGVSQTPSNKVTEKGKYVELRCDPISGHTALYWYRQSLGQGPEFLIYFQGTGAADDSGLPNDRFFAVRPEGSVSTLKIQRTERGDSAVYLCASSIQQGTEAFFGQGTRLTVV.

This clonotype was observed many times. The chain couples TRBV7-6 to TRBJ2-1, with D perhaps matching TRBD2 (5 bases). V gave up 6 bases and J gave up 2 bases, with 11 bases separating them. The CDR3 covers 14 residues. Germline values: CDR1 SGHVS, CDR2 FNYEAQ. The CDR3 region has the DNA TGTGCCAGCAGTTCTAGCCTAACCTACAATGAGCAGTTCTTC. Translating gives CASSSSLTYNEQFF.

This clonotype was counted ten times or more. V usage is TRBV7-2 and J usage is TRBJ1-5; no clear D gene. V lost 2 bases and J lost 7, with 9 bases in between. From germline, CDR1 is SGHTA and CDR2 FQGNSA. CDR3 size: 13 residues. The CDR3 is CASSLNMMQPQHF. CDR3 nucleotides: TGTGCCAGCAGCTTAAATATGATGCAGCCCCAGCATTTT.

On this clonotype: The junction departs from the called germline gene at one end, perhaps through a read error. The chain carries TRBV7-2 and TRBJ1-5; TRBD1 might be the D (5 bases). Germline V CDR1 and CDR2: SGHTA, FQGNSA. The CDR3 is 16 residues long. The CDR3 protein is CASSFKVGALNQPQNF. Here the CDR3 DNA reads TGTGCCAGCAGCTTCAAGGTAGGGGCGCTCAATCAGCCCCAGAATTTT.

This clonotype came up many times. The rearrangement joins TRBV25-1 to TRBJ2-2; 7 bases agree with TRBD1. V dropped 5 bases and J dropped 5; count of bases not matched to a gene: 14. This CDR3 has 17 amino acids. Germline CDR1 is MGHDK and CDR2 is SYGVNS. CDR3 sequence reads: CASSRPRDSTSTGELFF. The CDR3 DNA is TGTGCCAGCAGTCGCCCTCGGGACAGTACTTCTACCGGGGAGCTGTTTTTT.

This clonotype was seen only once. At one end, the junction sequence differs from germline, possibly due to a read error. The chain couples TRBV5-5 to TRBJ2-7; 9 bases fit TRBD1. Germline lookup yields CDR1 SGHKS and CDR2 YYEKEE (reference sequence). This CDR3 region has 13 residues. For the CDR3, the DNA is TGTGCCAGCAACTTGGACAGGGGCTACGAGCAGTACTTC. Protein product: CASNLDRGYEQYF.

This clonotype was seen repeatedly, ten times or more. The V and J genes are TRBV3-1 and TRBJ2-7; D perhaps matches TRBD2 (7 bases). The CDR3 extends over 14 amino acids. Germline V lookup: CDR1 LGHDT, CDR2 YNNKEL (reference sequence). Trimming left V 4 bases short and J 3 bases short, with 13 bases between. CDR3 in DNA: TGTGCCAGCAGCCCATCGGGGGGACACTACGAGCAGTACTTC. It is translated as CASSPSGGHYEQYF.